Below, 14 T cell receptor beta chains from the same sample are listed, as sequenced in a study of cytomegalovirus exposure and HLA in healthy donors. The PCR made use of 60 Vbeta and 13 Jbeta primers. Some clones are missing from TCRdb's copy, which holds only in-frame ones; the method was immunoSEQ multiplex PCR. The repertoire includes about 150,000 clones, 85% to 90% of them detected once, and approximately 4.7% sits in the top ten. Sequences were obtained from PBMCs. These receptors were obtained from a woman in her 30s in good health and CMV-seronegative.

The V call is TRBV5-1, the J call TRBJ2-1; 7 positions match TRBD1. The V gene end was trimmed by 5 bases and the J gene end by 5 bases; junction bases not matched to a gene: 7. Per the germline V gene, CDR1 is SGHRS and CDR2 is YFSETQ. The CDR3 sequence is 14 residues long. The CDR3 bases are TGCGCCAGCAGATCGGACAGGACGAACAATGAGCAGTTCTTC. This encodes CASRSDRTNNEQFF.

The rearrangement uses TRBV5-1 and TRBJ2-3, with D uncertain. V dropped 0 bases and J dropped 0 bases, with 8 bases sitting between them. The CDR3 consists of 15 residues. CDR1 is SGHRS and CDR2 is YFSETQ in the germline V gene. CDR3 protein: CASSLARGSTDTQYF. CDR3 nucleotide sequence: TGCGCCAGCAGCTTGGCCCGAGGAAGCACAGATACGCAGTATTTT.

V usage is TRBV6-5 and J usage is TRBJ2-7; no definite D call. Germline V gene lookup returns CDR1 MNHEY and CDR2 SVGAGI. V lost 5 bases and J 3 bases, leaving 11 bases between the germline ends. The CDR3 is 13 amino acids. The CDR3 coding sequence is TGTGCCAGCAGTACAAATGGCCACTACGAGCAGTACTTC. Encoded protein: CASSTNGHYEQYF.

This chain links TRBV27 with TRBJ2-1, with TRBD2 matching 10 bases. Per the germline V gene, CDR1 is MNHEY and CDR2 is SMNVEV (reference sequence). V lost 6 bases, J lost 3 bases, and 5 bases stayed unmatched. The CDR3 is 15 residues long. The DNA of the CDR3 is TGTGCCAGCAGCAGTTTAGCGGGGGGCTACAATGAGCAGTTCTTC. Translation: CASSSLAGGYNEQFF.

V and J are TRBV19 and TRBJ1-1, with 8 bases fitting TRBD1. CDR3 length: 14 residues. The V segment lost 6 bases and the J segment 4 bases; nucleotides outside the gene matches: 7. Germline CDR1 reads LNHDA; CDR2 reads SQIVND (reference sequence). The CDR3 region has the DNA TGTGCCAGTAGCCAGGGGGCGGGGAGCACTGAAGCTTTCTTT. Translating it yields CASSQGAGSTEAFF.

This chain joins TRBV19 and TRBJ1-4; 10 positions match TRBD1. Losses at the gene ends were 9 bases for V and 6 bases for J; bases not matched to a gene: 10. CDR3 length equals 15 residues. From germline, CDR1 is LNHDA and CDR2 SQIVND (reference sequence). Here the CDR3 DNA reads TGTGCCAGCAGTTACGAGGGACAGGGGTATGAAAAACTGTTTTTT. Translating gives CASSYEGQGYEKLFF. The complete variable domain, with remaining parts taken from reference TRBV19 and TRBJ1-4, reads DGGITQSPKYLFRKEGQNVTLSCEQNLNHDAMYWYRQDPGQGLRLIYYSQIVNDFQKGDIAEGYSVSREKKESFPLTVTSAQKNPTAFYLCASSYEGQGYEKLFFGSGTQLSVL.

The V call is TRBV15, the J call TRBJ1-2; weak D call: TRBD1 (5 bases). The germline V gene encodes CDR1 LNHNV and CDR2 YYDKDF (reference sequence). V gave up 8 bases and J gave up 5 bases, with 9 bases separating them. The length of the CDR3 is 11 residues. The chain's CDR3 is CATQGGYGYTF. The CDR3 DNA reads TGTGCCACCCAGGGTGGTTATGGCTACACCTTC.

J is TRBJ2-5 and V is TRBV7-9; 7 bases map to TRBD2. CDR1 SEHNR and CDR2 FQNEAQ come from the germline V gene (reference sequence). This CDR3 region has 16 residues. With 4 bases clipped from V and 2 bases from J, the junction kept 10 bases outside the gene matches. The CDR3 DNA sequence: TGTGCCAGCAGCTCGGGGACTATGGGCGCACAAGAGACCCAGTACTTC. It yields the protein CASSSGTMGAQETQYF.

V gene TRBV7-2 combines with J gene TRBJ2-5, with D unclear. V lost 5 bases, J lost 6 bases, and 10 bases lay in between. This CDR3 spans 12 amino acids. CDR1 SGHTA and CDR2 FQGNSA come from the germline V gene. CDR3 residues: CASSVRGQTQYF. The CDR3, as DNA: TGTGCCAGCAGCGTACGAGGCCAGACCCAGTACTTC. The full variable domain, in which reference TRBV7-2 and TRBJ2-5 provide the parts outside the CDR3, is GAGVSQSPSNKVTEKGKDVELRCDPISGHTALYWYRQSLGQGLEFLIYFQGNSAPDKSGLPSDRFSAERTGGSVSTLTIQRTQQEDSAVYLCASSVRGQTQYFGPGTRLLVL.

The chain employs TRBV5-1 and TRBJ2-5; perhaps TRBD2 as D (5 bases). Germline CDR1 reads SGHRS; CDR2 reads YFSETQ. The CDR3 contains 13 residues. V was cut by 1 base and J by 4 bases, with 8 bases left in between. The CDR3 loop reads CASSLFGGETQYF. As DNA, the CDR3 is TGCGCCAGCAGCTTGTTTGGAGGAGAGACCCAGTACTTC.

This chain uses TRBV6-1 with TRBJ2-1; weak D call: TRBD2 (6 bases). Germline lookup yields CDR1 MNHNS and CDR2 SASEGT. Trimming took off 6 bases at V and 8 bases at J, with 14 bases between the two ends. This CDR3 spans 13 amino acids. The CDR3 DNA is TGTGCCAGCAGCGCCAGACTAGGGGATGAGCAGTTCTTC. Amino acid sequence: CASSARLGDEQFF.

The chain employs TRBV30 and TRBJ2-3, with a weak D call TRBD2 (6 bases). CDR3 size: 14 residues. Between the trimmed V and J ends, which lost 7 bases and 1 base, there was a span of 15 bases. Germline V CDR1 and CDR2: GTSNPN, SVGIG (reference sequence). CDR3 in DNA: TGTGCCTCGACTAAAGGAGGGGGCACAGATACGCAGTATTTT. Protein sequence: CASTKGGGTDTQYF.

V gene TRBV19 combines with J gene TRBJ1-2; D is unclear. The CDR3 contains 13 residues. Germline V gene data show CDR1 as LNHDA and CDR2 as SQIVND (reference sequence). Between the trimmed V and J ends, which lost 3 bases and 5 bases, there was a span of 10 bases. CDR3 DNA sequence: TGTGCCAGTAGTATTGACTTGATTTATGGCTACACCTTC. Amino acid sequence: CASSIDLIYGYTF.

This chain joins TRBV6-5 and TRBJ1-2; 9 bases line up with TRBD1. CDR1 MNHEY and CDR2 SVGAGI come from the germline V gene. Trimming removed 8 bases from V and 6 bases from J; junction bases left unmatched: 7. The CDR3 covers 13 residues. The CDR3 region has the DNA TGTGCCAGCTCCGACAGGGGGGAGGATGGCTACACCTTC. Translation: CASSDRGEDGYTF.